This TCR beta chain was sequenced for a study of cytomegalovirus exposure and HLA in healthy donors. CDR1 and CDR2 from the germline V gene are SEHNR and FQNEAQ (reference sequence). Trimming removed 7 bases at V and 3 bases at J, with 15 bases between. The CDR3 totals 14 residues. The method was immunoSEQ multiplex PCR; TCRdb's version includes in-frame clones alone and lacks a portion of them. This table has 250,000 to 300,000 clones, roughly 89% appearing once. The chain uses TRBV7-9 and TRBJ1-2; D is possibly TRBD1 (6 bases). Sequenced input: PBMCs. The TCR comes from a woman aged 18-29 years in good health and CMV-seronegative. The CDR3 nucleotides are TGTGCCAGCATCCCCCCCGGGACATACTATGGCTACACCTTC. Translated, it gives CASIPPGTYYGYTF.